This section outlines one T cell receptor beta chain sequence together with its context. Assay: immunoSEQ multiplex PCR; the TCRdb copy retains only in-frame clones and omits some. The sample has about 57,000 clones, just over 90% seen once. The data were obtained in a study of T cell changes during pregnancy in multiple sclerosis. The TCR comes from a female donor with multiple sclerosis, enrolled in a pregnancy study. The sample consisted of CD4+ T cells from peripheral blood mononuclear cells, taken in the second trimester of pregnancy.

In nucleotides, the CDR3 is TGTGCCAGTAGTATGGGGGGGAATGGTGAAAAACTGTTTTTT. It is translated as CASSMGGNGEKLFF. The rearrangement uses TRBV19 and TRBJ1-4; possibly TRBD1 for D (5 bases). This CDR3 contains 14 residues. V was shortened by 3 bases and J by 7 bases, with 12 bases between the two germline ends. Germline assignment: CDR1 LNHDA and CDR2 SQIVND (reference sequence).